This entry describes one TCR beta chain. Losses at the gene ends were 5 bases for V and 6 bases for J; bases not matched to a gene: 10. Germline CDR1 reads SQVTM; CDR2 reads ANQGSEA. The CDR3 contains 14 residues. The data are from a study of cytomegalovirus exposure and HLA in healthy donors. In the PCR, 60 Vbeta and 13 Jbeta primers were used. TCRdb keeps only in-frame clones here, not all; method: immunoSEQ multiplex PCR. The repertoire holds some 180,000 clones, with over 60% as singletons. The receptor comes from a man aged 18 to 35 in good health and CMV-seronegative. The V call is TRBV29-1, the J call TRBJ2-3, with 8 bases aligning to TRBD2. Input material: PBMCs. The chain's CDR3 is CSVRKVAGPDTQYF. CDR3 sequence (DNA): TGCAGCGTTAGAAAAGTAGCGGGACCCGATACGCAGTATTTT.